The 7 T cell receptor beta chains in this list originate from one sample, sequenced in a study of cytomegalovirus exposure and HLA in healthy donors. A multiplex PCR was run with 60 Vbeta primers and 13 Jbeta primers. Here immunoSEQ multiplex PCR was the method, and the copy in TCRdb shows in-frame clones only, minus some. The sample lists 90,000 or so clones, around four fifths occurring once. Sequences were obtained from PBMCs. Receptors originate from a young man in good health and CMV-seropositive.

The rearrangement joins TRBV5-1 to TRBJ1-1, with D perhaps matching TRBD1 (6 bases). This CDR3 is 13 amino acids long. Trimming left V 0 bases short and J 7 bases short, with 10 bases between. Per germline, CDR1 SGHRS and CDR2 YFSETQ. CDR3 in amino acids: CASSLEDSYEAFF. The CDR3 DNA reads TGCGCCAGCAGCTTGGAGGACAGTTATGAAGCTTTCTTT.

The chain employs TRBV18 and TRBJ1-3; tentative D call: TRBD1 (6 bases). CDR1 is KGHSH and CDR2 is LQKENI in the germline V gene. Trimming removed 6 bases at V and 4 bases at J, with 16 bases between. This CDR3 spans 15 amino acids. CDR3 sequence (DNA): TGTGCCAGCTCCGCGTCAGGGGATCCCGGAAACACCATATATTTT. The encoded protein is CASSASGDPGNTIYF. The full variable domain, its missing parts supplied by reference TRBV18 and TRBJ1-3, is NAGVMQNPRHLVRRRGQEARLRCSPMKGHSHVYWYRQLPEEGLKFMVYLQKENIIDESGMPKERFSAEFPKEGPSILRIQQVVRGDSAAYFCASSASGDPGNTIYFGEGSWLTVV.

This clone appeared a few times. The chain combines TRBV7-9 with TRBJ1-1; 7 bases map to TRBD1. In germline, CDR1 is SEHNR, CDR2 FQNEAQ (reference sequence). Germline trimming cut 5 bases from V and 0 bases from J; bases unmatched to any gene: 9. This CDR3 spans 16 amino acids. The CDR3 protein is CASSIPQGTMNTEAFF. The DNA for the CDR3 is TGTGCCAGCAGCATCCCACAGGGGACCATGAACACTGAAGCTTTCTTT.

The rearrangement joins TRBV5-1 to TRBJ1-1; TRBD1 matches at 9 bases. CDR3 size: 15 residues. With V trimmed by 4 bases and J by 5 bases, 9 bases remained unmatched. Germline assignment: CDR1 SGHRS and CDR2 YFSETQ. The CDR3 region is CASSGNRGRGTEAFF. The CDR3 coding sequence is TGCGCCAGCAGCGGGAACAGGGGGCGCGGGACTGAAGCTTTCTTT.

The chain combines TRBV28 with TRBJ2-5; 10 positions match TRBD2. The CDR3 totals 14 residues. Germline loops: CDR1 MDHEN, CDR2 SYDVKM. After removal of 8 bases from V and 4 bases from J, the junction contained 7 bases not matched to a gene. The CDR3 loop reads CASCKREGLETQYF. DNA for the CDR3: TGTGCCAGCTGTAAGCGGGAGGGCCTAGAGACCCAGTACTTC.

This chain joins TRBV7-6 and TRBJ2-2; a possible D gene is TRBD1 (6 bases). CDR3 size: 18 residues. V lost 5 bases and J lost 1, with 20 bases in between. Germline V gene lookup returns CDR1 SGHVS and CDR2 FNYEAQ. The CDR3 DNA reads TGTGCCAGCAGCCCTAATCTTTCGGGACAAATGAACACCGGGGAGCTGTTTTTT. Protein: CASSPNLSGQMNTGELFF.

This chain connects TRBV9 to TRBJ1-3; D remains unclear. Germline loops: CDR1 SGDLS, CDR2 YYNGEE. The CDR3 totals 13 residues. V was cut by 3 bases and J by 8 bases, with 12 bases left in between. CDR3 nucleotides: TGTGCCAGCAGCGCCAATTCTCGAGACACCATATATTTT. It specifies CASSANSRDTIYF.